This T cell receptor (beta chain) was captured by sequencing in a study of cytomegalovirus exposure and HLA in healthy donors. Regarding the study as a whole: Available immune exposure information was restricted to CMV serostatus only. Most likely, a cluster of highly shared sequence variants arose as a sequencing artifact. While the bulk of TCR sequences proved rare, some public TCRs turned up in many donors.

Use of 60 Vbeta and 13 Jbeta primers characterized the PCR. TCRdb's copy holds only in-frame clones and misses some; the assay was immunoSEQ multiplex PCR. The table lists 90,000 to 150,000 clones, roughly 63% of them singletons. The CDR3 runs to 14 residues. Trimming left V 1 base short and J 7 bases short, with 10 bases between. The V gene's germline CDR1 is LGHNA and CDR2 YNFKEQ. Details on this clone: The antigen remains unidentified.

This clonotype originated in a man in his forties in good health and CMV-seropositive. Sequenced material: PBMCs. V usage is TRBV4-2 and J usage is TRBJ2-2; D unresolved. CDR3 nucleotides: TGTGCCAGCAGCCAAGCTCGGTTGAACGGGGAGCTGTTTTTT. Its translation is CASSQARLNGELFF.